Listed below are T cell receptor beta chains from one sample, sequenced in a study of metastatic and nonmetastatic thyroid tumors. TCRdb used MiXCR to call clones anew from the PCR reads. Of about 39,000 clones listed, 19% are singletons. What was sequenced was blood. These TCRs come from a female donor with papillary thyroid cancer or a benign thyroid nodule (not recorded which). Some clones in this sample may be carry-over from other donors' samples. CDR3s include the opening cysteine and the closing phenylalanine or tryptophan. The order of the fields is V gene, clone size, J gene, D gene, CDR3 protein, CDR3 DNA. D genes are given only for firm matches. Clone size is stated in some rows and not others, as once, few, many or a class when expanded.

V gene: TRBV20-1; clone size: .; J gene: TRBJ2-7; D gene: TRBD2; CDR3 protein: CSARSSSGAPSSYEQYF; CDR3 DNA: TGTAGTGCTAGATCTTCTAGCGGGGCTCCGAGCTCCTACGAGCAGTACTTC
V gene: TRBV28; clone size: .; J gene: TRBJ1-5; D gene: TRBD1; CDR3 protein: CASLRQGRNQPQHF; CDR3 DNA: TGTGCCAGCCTTAGACAGGGCAGGAATCAGCCCCAGCATTTT
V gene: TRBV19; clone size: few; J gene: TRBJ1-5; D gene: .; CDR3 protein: CASRLLVINQPQHF; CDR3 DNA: TGTGCCAGTAGGCTACTAGTAATCAATCAGCCCCAGCATTTT
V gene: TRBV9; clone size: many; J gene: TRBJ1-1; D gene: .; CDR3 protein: CASSATQNTEAFF; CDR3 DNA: TGTGCCAGCAGCGCGACCCAAAACACTGAAGCTTTCTTT
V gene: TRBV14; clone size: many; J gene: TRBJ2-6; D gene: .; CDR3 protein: CASARSSGANVLTF; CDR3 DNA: TGTGCCAGCGCCCGGAGCTCTGGGGCCAACGTCCTGACTTTC
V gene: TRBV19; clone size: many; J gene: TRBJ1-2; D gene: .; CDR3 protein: CASSPQGILYGYTF; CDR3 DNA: TGTGCCAGTAGTCCCCAGGGGATCCTCTATGGCTACACCTTC
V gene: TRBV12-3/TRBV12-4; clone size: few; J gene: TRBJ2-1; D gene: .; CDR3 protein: CASSSLVEGYEQFF; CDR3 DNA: TGTGCCAGCAGTTCGCTGGTTGAGGGGTATGAGCAGTTCTTC
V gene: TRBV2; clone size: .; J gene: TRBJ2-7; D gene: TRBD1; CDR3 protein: CASKGQGLYEQYF; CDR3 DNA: TGTGCCAGCAAGGGACAGGGCTTATACGAGCAGTACTTC
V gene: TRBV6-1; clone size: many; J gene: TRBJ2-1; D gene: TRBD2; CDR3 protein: CASARLAANEQFF; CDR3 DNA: TGTGCCAGCGCAAGGCTAGCGGCTAATGAGCAGTTCTTC
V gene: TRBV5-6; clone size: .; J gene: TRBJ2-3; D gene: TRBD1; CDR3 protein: CASSLFRDRNTDTQYF; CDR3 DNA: TGTGCCAGCAGCTTGTTCCGGGACAGAAACACAGATACGCAGTATTTT
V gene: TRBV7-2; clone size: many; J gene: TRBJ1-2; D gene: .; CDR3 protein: CASPSVKRAYGYTF; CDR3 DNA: TGTGCCAGCCCTTCTGTCAAGAGGGCCTATGGCTACACCTTC
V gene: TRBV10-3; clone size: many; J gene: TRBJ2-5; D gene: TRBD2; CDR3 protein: CAIRGGLAGQETQYF; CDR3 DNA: TGTGCCATCAGGGGGGGACTAGCGGGACAAGAGACCCAGTACTTC
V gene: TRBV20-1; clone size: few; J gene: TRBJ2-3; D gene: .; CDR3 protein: CSANDGPGTDTQYF; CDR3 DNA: TGCAGTGCTAATGATGGGCCTGGCACAGATACGCAGTATTTT
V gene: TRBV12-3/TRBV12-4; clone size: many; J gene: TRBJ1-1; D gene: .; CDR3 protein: CASSLMRRGTEAFF; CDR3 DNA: TGTGCCAGCAGTTTGATGAGACGGGGCACTGAAGCTTTCTTT
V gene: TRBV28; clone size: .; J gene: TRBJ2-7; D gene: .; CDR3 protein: CASRLSGLEQYF; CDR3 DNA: TGTGCCAGCAGACTCTCAGGCCTCGAGCAGTACTTC
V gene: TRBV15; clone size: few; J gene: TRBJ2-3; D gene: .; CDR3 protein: CATSRDAASVTDTQYF; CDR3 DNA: TGTGCCACCAGCAGAGATGCGGCTAGCGTCACAGATACGCAGTATTTT
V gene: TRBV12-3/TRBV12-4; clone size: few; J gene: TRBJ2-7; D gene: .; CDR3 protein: CARGRFTLYEQYF; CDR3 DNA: TGTGCCAGAGGCCGCTTTACCTTATACGAGCAGTACTTC
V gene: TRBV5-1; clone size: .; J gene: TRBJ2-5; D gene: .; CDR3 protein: CASRREDPLETQYF; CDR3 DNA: TGCGCCAGCAGGCGAGAGGATCCCCTAGAGACCCAGTACTTC
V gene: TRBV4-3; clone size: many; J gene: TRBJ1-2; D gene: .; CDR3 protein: CASSQDGLGMHGYTF; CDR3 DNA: TGCGCCAGCAGCCAAGATGGTCTAGGGATGCATGGCTACACCTTC
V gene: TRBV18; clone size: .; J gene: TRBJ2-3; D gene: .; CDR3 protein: CASSPLARLWYTQYF; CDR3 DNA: TGTGCCAGCTCGCCTCTAGCGAGACTATGGTATACGCAGTATTTT
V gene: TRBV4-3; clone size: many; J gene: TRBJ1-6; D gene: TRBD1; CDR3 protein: CASSQDAGGYSYNSPLHF; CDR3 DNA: TGCGCCAGCAGCCAAGATGCAGGGGGCTATTCCTATAATTCACCCCTCCACTTT
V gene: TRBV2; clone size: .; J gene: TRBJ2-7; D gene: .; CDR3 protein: CASSQKDEQYF; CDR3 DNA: TGTGCCAGCAGTCAAAAGGACGAGCAGTACTTC
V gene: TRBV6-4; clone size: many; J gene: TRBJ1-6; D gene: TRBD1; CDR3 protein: CASSAGTGANSPLHF; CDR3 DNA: TGTGCCAGCAGTGCCGGGACAGGGGCAAATTCACCCCTCCACTTT
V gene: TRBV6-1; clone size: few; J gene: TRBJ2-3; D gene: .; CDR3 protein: CASSEAGGGADTQYF; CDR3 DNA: TGTGCCAGCAGTGAAGCTGGAGGGGGGGCAGATACGCAGTATTTT
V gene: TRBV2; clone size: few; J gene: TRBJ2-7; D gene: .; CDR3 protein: CAISEAYEQYF; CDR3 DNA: TGTGCCATCAGTGAAGCGTACGAGCAGTACTTC
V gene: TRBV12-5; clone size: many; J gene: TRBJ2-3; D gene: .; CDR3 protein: CASGLVAGDTQYF; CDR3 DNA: TGTGCTAGTGGTTTGGTAGCAGGGGATACGCAGTATTTT
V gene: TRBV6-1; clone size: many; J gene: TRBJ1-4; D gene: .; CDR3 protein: CASSPRRATNEKLFF; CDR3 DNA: TGTGCCAGCAGTCCTCGACGTGCGACTAATGAAAAACTGTTTTTT
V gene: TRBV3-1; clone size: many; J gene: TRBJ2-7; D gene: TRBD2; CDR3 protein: CASSLGLAGTASEQYF; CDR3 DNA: TGTGCCAGCAGCCTGGGACTAGCGGGAACAGCTTCTGAGCAGTACTTC
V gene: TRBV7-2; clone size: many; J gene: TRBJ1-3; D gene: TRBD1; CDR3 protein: CASSLATGTGNTIYF; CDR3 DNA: TGTGCCAGCAGCTTAGCGACAGGGACTGGAAACACCATATATTTT
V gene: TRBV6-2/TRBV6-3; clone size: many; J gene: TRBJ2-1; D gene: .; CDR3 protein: CAIPKTPMSSYNEQFF; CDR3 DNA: TGTGCCATCCCGAAGACTCCAATGAGCTCCTACAATGAGCAGTTCTTC
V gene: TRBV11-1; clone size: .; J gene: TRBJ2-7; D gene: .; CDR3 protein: CASSPTSGTWGIYEQYF; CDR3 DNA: TGTGCCAGCAGTCCTACATCCGGGACATGGGGCATCTACGAGCAGTACTTC
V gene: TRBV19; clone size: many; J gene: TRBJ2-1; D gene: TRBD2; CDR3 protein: CASSVIAGANEQFF; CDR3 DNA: TGTGCCAGTAGTGTCATAGCGGGAGCCAATGAGCAGTTCTTC